Sequencing of this TCR beta chain was carried out in a study of cytomegalovirus exposure and HLA in healthy donors (dated by TCRdb to about 2017). In terms of the full investigation: An earlier analysis of around 600 of the donors reported 250 to 300 Gb of sequence data and about 100 million unique TCR beta sequences from about 179 million T cells. Among approximately 370 genotyped donors of the cohort, an average of around 220,000 unique TCR beta nucleotide sequences was sequenced per donor, of which 15% to 20% were non-productive. All discovery cohort repertoires had been generated using a single sequencing platform. Of the 398 genotyped donors, 65% to 90% fell in the genetic ancestry cluster associated with self-reported Caucasian donors. The study was designed to test whether signatures of past pathogen exposure could be identified by cataloging public T cell receptors. The number of donors typed differed by locus, with about 629-630 for A, B, C, DRB1 and DQB1, roughly 520 for DQA1, 606 for DPA1, and about 450 for DPB1. Rather than using new phenotypic data, the later analysis identified candidate immune exposures from TCR beta sequences and from how often those sequences occurred across donors. Donor age, sex, ethnicity and CMV serostatus were compiled together with the repertoire data. A separate validation cohort of more than 100 different subjects was used in addition to the roughly 700-subject first cohort. A later analysis re-examined previously published TCR beta repertoires from 600 to 700 donors and added high-resolution HLA genotyping to investigate patterns of TCR occurrence. Using immunosequencing, the study profiled T cell repertoires from some 670 subjects and related those repertoires to cytomegalovirus serostatus. In an earlier analysis of 500 to 650 of the donors, high-throughput TCR beta sequencing was used to judge whether each TCR beta V gene segment behaved as functional or pseudogenic. Genome-wide SNP genotypes for about 55% of the roughly 670 donors were used in a later genetic analysis, which treated that subset as a discovery cohort. Class I and class II HLA loci were covered by the typing at four-digit resolution. To predict cytomegalovirus infection status, the study combined high-throughput TCR immunosequencing, statistical association of individual TCRs with disease status, and machine learning. Roughly 300 gigabases of sequencing data and 75 million to 85 million unique TCR sequences made up an early release that covered approximately 650 HLA-typed donors. Because of strong linkage in the cohort, roughly 5 DR-DQ haplotypes were treated as single units for association and clustering.

V is pared back by 4 bases and J by 0 bases, with 11 bases lying between the germline termini. Via the germline V gene, CDR1 is SGHRS and CDR2 YFSETQ. There are 15 amino acids in the CDR3, from cysteine to phenylalanine inclusive. The entry retains the CDR3 DNA only, 45 bases that are in frame from base 1. The paper's findings and limits, for the study overall: Because counts were too low, about 15 rarely observed V segments, including chromosome 9 orphons, were left out of the earlier analysis of 587 of the donors. The cohort was sequenced for TCR beta chains only, and without alpha or paired-chain data the features that could be detected were limited. A later analysis associated 16,951 TCR beta sequences with specific HLA alleles at a false discovery rate of 0.05. Because HLA typing was unavailable for some donors at each locus, only the typed subset was used in association tests. While some public TCRs were present in many individuals, most TCR sequences turned up only very rarely across donors. A further reported finding was that TCR beta sequences accurately predicted the HLA-A and HLA-B alleles for most subjects in the first cohort. In a later analysis, HLA-associated TCR beta chains showed more clonal expansion and lower generation probabilities than non-associated chains that were equally common. The only immune exposure information available for the cohort was CMV serostatus. A cluster of highly shared sequence variants was judged likely to represent a technical artifact of the sequencing pipeline. Cytomegalovirus status was reported to be diagnosed by the classifier with high specificity and sensitivity in both the original and validation cohorts. Correlated functional status among segregating V segments might reflect linkage disequilibrium, but an unknown experimental factor could not be ruled out. An association between a missense DCLRE1C variant and V-gene and J-gene trimming of TCR beta chains was found in a later genetic analysis and replicated in an independent cohort. Strong co-occurrence of HLA alleles, especially DR and DQ, made assigning TCR associations to individual alleles difficult. The study listed 164 TCR beta chains as associated with cytomegalovirus. The authors suggested that the approach could potentially be extended to other disease states and immunological phenotypes. The 87-base-pair reads could not distinguish some IMGT-functional V segments, including TRBV6-2 and TRBV6-3, so those segments were excluded. According to a later analysis, parvovirus B19, influenza, CMV and Epstein-Barr virus appeared linked to several top co-occurrence clusters. The presence/absence analyses assumed that sequencing depth was roughly uniform across donors, and that assumption may not be true. A later analysis found that TCR association rates varied across HLA loci, with DRB1 alleles showing the most associated TCRs and HLA-C alleles the fewest. Broadly in line with IMGT annotations, most TCR beta V segments showed up in productive rearrangements about 90% or about 30% of the time in an earlier analysis of 450 to 600 of the donors. In a later genetic analysis, fewer N-insertions in productive TCRs were reported among donors in an Asian-associated ancestry cluster than the approximately 630-donor mean. A few of the identified cytomegalovirus-associated TCR beta chains were confirmed in vitro to be specific for cytomegalovirus antigens. Most CMV-associated TCR beta chains appeared to be HLA-restricted in a later analysis, and the HLA associations seemed to be driven largely by CMV exposure.

Worth noting for this clone: What this receptor recognizes is not known. Base qualities are not provided; no much larger clone lies one nucleotide away.

The library was obtained by the immunoSEQ multiplex PCR assay. A mixture of 60 forward primers for TCR Vbeta segments and 13 reverse primers for TCR Jbeta segments was used in the multiplex PCR. The CDR3 region of rearranged TCR beta genes was amplified from genomic DNA by a multiplex PCR assay. The Illumina HiSeq System was used to sequence the amplified TCR beta libraries as 87-base-pair reads. Under the source paper's analysis protocol: A later analysis counted 75 million to 100 million unique TCR beta chains across the 666 repertoires, and some 11 million of these chains were shared by at least two donors. A nearest-neighbor algorithm error-corrected the raw reads and collapsed the reads into unique sequences, merging closely related sequences to remove PCR and sequencing errors. V, D and J gene segments were assigned by aligning CDR3 sequences to IMGT reference sequences. Each retained sequence needed at least a six-nucleotide match to both a V gene segment and a J gene segment. A rearrangement counted as productive if the CDR3 had no stop codons and remained in frame with V and J, and every other rearrangement counted as non-productive. Following IMGT convention, CDR3 was defined as the stretch from the second conserved V-encoded cysteine to the conserved J-encoded phenylalanine. Sequences without an unambiguous match to a single V gene segment were excluded from the earlier analysis of about 640 of the donors. In an earlier analysis of 587 of the donors, V segments were called functional above 56.7% productive rearrangements and were called segregating when the between-donor standard deviation exceeded 5%. A statistical classification framework was built for diagnosing cytomegalovirus status from the catalog of TCR beta chain sequences. In a later analysis, TCR nucleotide sequences were compared against IMGT/GENE-DB human TR gene sequences so that V and J genes could be assigned. Using the TCRdist pipeline, a later analysis assigned CDR3 sequences along with most-parsimonious VDJ recombination scenarios. A later analysis defined each TCR beta chain by its CDR3 amino acid sequence plus V-gene family, and excluded reads lacking a unique V-gene family. In a later analysis, 500 to 700 highly shared, low-generation-probability nucleotide sequences were removed to address suspected cross-contamination and a sequencing artifact. In a later analysis, a clonal expansion index for each public chain was calculated from normalized within-repertoire ranks of inferred template counts. In a later analysis, generation probabilities were computed with a VDJ recombination model fitted to out-of-frame rearrangements, and the resulting probabilities were checked against IGoR. Hypergeometric tests were used in a later analysis to score TCR-TCR, TCR-HLA and TCR-CMV co-occurrence, with a repertoire-size bias correction applied to the TCR pairs. A later analysis estimated false discovery rates by permuting HLA or CMV assignments 20 times. A later analysis grouped co-occurring TCRs with DBSCAN, adding TCRdist sequence similarity when clustering within HLA-allele-positive subsets. Repertoires with fewer than 30,000 or more than 120,000 public chains were left out of co-occurrence clustering, as were about 5 repertoires with anomalous nucleotide sharing. As stored in TCRdb, this immuneACCESS dataset retains in-frame rearrangements with V and J assigned. A fraction of the clones does not appear; measured against another copy, unresolved V genes explain less than half of the discrepancy, and the remainder lacks a known reason. V, J and clone size were drawn from that table, and D and trimming were deduced from the DNA. This sample lists fewer than 250,000 clones; roughly four fifths were detected once. The ten biggest clones cover roughly 2.8% of the sample.

The cohort was made up of 666 healthy bone marrow donors. All cohort members were sampled while nominally healthy, although unrecorded immune exposures were likely present. The donor tested CMV seropositive and was one of the 289 seropositive cohort members. Every donor gave a peripheral blood sample, and the peripheral blood mononuclear cells from that sample were used for TCR beta sequencing. The Qiagen DNeasy Blood Extraction Kit was used to extract genomic DNA from the blood cell samples. The source is a woman aged 25 to 39 in good health and CMV-seropositive. The V and J segments used are TRBV5-1 and TRBJ2-1; TRBD2 might be the D gene, on 5 matching bases. The sequenced sample consisted of PBMCs. The CDR3 reads CASSDAGNSYNEQFF. Here is the DNA: TGCGCCAGCAGCGACGCGGGTAACTCCTACAATGAGCAGTTCTTC. Joined to the reference TRBV5-1 and TRBJ2-1 proteins, this CDR3 gives the full variable domain: KAGVTQTPRYLIKTRGQQVTLSCSPISGHRSVSWYQQTPGQGLQFLFEYFSETQRNKGNFPGRFSGRQFSNSRSEMNVSTLELGDSALYLCASSDAGNSYNEQFFGPGTRLTVL.